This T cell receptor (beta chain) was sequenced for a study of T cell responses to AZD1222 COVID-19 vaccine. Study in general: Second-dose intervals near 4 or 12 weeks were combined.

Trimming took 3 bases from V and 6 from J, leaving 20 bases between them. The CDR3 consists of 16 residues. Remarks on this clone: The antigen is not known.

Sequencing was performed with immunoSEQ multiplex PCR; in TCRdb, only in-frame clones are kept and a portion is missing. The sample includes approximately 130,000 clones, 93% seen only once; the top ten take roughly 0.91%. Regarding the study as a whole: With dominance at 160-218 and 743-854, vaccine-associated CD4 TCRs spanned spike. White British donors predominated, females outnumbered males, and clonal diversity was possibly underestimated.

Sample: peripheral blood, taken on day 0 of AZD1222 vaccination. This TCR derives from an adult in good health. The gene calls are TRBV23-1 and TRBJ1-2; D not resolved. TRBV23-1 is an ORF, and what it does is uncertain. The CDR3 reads CASSQYGAPLRDGYTF. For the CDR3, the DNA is TGCGCCAGCAGTCAGTACGGCGCACCCCTACGGGATGGCTACACCTTC.